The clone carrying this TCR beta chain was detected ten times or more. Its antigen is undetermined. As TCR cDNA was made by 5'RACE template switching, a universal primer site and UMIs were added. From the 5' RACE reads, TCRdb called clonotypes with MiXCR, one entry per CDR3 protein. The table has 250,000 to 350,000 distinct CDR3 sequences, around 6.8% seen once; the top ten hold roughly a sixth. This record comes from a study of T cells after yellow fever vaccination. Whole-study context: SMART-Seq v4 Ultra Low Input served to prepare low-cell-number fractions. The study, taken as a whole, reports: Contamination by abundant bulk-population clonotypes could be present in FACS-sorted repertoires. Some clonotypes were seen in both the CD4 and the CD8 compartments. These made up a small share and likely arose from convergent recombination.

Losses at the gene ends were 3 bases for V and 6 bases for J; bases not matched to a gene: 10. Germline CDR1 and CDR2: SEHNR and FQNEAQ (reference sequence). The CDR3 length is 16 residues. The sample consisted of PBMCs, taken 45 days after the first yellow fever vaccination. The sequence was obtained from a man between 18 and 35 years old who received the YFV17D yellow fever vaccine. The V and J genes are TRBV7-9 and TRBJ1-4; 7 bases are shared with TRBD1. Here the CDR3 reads CASSFLKGAGDEKLFF. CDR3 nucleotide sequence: TGTGCCAGCAGCTTCTTAAAGGGGGCCGGGGATGAAAAACTGTTTTTT.